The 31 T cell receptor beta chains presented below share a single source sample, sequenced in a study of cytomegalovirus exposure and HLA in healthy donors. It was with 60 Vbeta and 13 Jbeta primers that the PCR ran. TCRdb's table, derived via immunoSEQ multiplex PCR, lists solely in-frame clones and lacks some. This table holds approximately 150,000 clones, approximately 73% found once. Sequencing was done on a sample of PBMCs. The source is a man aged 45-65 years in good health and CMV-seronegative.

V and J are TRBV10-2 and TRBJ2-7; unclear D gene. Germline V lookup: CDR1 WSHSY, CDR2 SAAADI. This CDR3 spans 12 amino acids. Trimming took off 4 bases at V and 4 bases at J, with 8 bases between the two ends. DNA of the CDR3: TGCGCCAGCAGTGTCTTCCAGTACGAGCAGTACTTC. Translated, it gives CASSVFQYEQYF.

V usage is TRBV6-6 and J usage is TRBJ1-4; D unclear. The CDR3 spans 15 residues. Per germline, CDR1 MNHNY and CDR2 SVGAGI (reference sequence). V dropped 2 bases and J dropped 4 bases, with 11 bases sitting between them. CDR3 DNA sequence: TGTGCCAGCAGTTACGAGGAACTGAATAATGAAAAACTGTTTTTT. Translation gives CASSYEELNNEKLFF.

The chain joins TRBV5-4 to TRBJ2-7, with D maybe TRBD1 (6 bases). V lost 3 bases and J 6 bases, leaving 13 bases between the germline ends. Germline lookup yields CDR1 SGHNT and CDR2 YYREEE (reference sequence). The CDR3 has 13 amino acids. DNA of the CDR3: TGTGCCAGCAGCTCGAACAGGGAGCGCGAGCAGTACTTC. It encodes CASSSNREREQYF.

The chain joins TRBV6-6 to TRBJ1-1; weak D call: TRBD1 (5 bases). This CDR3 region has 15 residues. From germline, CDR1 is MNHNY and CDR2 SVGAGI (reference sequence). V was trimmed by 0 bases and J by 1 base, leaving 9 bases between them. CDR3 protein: CASSYSMTANTEAFF. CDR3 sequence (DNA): TGTGCCAGCAGTTACTCGATGACAGCGAACACTGAAGCTTTCTTT.

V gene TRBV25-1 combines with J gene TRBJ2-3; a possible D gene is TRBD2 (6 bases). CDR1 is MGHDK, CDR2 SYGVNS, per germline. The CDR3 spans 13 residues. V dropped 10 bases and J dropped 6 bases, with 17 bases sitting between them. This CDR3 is CATAAGGVDTQYF. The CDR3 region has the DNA TGTGCCACAGCCGCCGGCGGGGTTGATACGCAGTATTTT.

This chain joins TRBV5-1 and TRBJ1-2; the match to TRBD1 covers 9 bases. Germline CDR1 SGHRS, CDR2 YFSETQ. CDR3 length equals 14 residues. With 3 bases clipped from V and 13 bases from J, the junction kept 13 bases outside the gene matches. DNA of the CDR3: TGCGCCAGCAGCTCGGACAGGGGCGGGCTAGGGGTCACCTTC. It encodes CASSSDRGGLGVTF.

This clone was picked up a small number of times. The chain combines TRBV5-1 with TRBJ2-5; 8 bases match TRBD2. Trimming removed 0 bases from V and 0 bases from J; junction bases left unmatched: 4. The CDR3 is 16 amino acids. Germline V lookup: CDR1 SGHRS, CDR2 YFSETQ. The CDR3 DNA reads TGCGCCAGCAGCTTGGAGCCAGCGGGGGACCAAGAGACCCAGTACTTC. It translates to CASSLEPAGDQETQYF. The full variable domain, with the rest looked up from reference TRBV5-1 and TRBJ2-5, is KAGVTQTPRYLIKTRGQQVTLSCSPISGHRSVSWYQQTPGQGLQFLFEYFSETQRNKGNFPGRFSGRQFSNSRSEMNVSTLELGDSALYLCASSLEPAGDQETQYFGPGTRLLVL.

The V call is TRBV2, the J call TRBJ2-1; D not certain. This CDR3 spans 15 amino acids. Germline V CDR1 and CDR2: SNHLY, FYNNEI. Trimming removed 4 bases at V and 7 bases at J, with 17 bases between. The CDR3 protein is CASSVSPRSLNEQFF. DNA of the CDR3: TGTGCCAGCAGTGTGAGCCCCAGGTCGTTAAATGAGCAGTTCTTC.

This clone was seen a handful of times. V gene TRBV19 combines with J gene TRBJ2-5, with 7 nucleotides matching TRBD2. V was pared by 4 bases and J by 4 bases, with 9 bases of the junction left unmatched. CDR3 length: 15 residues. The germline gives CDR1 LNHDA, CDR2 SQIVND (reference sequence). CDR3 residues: CASSRGGDPVETQYF. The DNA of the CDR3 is TGTGCCAGTAGTAGGGGGGGTGATCCCGTAGAGACCCAGTACTTC.

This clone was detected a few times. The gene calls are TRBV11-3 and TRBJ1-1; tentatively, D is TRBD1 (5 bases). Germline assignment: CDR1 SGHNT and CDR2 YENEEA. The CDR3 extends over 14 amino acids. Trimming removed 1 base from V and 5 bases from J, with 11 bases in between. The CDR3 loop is CASSLVLTATEAFF. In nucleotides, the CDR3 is TGTGCCAGCAGCTTAGTCTTGACAGCGACTGAAGCTTTCTTT.

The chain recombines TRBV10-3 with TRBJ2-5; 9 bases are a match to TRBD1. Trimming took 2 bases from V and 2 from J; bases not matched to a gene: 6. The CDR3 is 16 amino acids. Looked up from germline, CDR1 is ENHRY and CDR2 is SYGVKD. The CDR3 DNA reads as TGTGCCATCAGTGAGGCCGGGACAGGGCCACAAGAGACCCAGTACTTC. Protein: CAISEAGTGPQETQYF.

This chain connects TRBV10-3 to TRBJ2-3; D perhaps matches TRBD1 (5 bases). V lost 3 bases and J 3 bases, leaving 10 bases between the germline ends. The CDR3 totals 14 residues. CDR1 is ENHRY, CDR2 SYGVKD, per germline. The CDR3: CAISEGRVTDTQYF. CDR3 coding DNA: TGTGCCATCAGTGAAGGCAGGGTAACAGATACGCAGTATTTT.

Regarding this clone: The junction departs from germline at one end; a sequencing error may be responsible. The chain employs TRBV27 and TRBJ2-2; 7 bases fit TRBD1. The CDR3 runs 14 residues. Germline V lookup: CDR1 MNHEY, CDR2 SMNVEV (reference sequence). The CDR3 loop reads CASSGQELTGELSF. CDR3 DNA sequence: TGTGCCAGCTCCGGACAGGAGCTCACCGGGGAGCTGTCTTTT.

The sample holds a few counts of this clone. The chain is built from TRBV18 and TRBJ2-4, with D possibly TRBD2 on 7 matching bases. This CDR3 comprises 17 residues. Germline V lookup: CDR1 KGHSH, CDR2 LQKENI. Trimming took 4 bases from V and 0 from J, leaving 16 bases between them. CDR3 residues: CASSLQAGALAKNIQYF. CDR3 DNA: TGTGCCAGCTCACTGCAGGCGGGGGCACTAGCCAAAAACATTCAGTACTTC.

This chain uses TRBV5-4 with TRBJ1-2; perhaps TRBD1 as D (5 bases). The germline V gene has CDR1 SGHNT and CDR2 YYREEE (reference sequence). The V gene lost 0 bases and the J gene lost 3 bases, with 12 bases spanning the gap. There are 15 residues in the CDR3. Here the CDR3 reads CASSLVSQGDYGYTF. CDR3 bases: TGTGCCAGCAGCTTGGTGTCGCAGGGTGACTATGGCTACACCTTC.

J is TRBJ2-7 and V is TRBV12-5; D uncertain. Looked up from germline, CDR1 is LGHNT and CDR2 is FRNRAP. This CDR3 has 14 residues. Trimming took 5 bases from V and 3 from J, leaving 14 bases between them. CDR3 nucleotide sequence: TGTGCTAGTGGTCCCTTGACACCTTTCTACGAGCAGTACTTC. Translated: CASGPLTPFYEQYF.

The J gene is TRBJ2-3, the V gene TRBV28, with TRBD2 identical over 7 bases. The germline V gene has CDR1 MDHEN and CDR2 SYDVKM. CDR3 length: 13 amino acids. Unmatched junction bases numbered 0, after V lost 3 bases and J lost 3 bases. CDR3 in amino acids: CASSLGGTDTQYF. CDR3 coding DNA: TGTGCCAGCAGTTTGGGGGGGACAGATACGCAGTATTTT.

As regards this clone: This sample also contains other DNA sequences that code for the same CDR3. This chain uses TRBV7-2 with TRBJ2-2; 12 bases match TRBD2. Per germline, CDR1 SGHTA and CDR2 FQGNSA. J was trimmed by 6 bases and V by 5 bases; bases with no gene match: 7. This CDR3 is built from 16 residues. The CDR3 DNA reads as TGTGCCAGCAGCAGAAGGACTAGCGGGGTGGCCGGGGAGCTGTTTTTT. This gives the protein CASSRRTSGVAGELFF.

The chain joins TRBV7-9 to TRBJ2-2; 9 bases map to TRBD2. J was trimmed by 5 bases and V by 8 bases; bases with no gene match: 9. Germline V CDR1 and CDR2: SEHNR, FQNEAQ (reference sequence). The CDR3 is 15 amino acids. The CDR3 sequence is CASGSGGTRTGELFF. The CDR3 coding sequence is TGTGCCAGCGGAAGCGGGGGGACGAGAACCGGGGAGCTGTTTTTT.

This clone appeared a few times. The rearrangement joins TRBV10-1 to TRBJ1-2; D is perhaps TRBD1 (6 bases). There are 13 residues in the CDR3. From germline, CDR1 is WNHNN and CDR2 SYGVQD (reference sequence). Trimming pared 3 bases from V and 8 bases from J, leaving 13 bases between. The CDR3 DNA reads TGCGCCAGCAGTGAACAGGGTCGTTGGGGCTACACCTTC. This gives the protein CASSEQGRWGYTF.

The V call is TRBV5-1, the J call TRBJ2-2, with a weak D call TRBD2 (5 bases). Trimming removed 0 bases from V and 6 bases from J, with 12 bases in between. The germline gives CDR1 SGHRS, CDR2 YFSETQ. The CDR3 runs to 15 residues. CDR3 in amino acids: CASSLDGKRAGELFF. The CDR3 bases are TGCGCCAGCAGCTTGGACGGGAAACGTGCCGGGGAGCTGTTTTTT.

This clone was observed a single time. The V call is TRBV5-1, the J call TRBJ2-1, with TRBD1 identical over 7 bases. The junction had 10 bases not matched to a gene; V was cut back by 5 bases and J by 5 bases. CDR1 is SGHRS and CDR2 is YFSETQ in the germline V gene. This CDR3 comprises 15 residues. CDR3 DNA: TGCGCCAGCAGTATTAAGGGACAGCTTCACAATGAGCAGTTCTTC. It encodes CASSIKGQLHNEQFF. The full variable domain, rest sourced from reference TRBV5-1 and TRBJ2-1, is KAGVTQTPRYLIKTRGQQVTLSCSPISGHRSVSWYQQTPGQGLQFLFEYFSETQRNKGNFPGRFSGRQFSNSRSEMNVSTLELGDSALYLCASSIKGQLHNEQFFGPGTRLTVL.

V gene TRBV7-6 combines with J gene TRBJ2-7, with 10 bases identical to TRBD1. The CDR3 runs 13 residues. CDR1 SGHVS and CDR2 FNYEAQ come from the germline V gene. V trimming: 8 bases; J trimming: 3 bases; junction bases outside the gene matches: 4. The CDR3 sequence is CASSRTGGYEQYF. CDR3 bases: TGTGCCAGCTCCCGGACAGGGGGCTACGAGCAGTACTTC.

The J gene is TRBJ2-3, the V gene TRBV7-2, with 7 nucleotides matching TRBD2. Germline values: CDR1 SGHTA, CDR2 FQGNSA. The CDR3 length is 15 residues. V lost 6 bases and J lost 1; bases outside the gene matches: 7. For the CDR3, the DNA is TGTGCCAGCAGGGGAGGGACTCCACGCACAGATACGCAGTATTTT. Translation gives CASRGGTPRTDTQYF.

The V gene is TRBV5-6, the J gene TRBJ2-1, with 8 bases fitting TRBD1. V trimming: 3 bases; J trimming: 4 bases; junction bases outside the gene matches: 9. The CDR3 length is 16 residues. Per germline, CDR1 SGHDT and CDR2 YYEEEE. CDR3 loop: CASSWVGDRHYNEQFF. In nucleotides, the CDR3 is TGTGCCAGCAGCTGGGTGGGGGACAGGCATTACAATGAGCAGTTCTTC.

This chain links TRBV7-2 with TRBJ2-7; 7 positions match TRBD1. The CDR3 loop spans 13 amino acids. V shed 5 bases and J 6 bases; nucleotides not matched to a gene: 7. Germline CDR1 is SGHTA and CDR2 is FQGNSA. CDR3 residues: CASSEDRVGEQYF. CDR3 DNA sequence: TGTGCCAGCAGCGAAGACAGGGTTGGCGAGCAGTACTTC.

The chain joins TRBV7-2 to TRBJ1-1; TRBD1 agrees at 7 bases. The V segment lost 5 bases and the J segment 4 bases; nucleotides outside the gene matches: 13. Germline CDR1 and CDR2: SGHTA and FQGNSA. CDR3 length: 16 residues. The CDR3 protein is CASSPTGARAGTEAFF. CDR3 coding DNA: TGTGCCAGCAGCCCTACAGGGGCTCGGGCGGGCACTGAAGCTTTCTTT.

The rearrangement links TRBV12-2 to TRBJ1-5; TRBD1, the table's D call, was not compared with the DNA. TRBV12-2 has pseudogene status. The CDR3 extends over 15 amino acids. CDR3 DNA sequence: TGTGCAAGTCGCCACAGGTTCCACTTCTATCAGCCCCAGCATTTT. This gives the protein CASRHRFHFYQPQHF.

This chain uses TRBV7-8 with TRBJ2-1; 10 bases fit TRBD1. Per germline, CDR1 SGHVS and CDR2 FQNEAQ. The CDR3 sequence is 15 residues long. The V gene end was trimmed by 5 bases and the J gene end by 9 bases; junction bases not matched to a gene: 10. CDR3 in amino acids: CASSTRQGAVGEQFF. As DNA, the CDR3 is TGTGCCAGCAGCACAAGACAGGGGGCAGTCGGTGAGCAGTTCTTC. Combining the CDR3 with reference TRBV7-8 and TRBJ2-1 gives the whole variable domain GAGVSQSPRYKVAKRGQDVALRCDPISGHVSLFWYQQALGQGPEFLTYFQNEAQLDKSGLPSDRFFAERPEGSVSTLKIQRTQQEDSAVYLCASSTRQGAVGEQFFGPGTRLTVL.

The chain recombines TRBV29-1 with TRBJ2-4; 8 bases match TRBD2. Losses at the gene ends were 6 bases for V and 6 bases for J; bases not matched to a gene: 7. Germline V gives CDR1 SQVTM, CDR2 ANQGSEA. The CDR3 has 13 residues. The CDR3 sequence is CSVLGGGINIQYF. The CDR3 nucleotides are TGCAGCGTCCTCGGGGGGGGAATAAACATTCAGTACTTC.

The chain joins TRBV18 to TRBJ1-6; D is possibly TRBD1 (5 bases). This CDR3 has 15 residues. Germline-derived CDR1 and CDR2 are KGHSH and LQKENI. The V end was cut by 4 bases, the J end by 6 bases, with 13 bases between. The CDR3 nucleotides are TGTGCCAGCTCACGCTCGACAGACTCTAATTCACCCCTCCACTTT. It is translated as CASSRSTDSNSPLHF.